Reported below is one T cell receptor (beta chain). Its cognate antigen is unknown. One end of the junction does not line up with germline, which may come from a read error. The sample comes from a study of shared clonotypes between healthy human individuals. Study-wide findings and caveats: The generation probabilities recorded for non-shared clonotypes fell below those of clonotypes shared by all four donors.

CDR3 length: 14 amino acids. Germline loops: CDR1 SSHAT, CDR2 FNYEAQ (reference sequence). Each sorted subset replicate got 200 ng genomic DNA, tens of thousands of genomes. The table came from immunoSEQ multiplex PCR; TCRdb's copy has only in-frame clones and leaves some out. The sample shows about a million clones, around four fifths of them seen only once. The receptor comes from a man younger than 30 in good health. Sequencing input: memory CD4+ T cells sorted from blood. Documented subset: CD45RA-negative fraction. This rearrangement joins TRBV7-7 to TRBJ2-2; TRBD2 is a possible D gene (5 bases). The DNA of the CDR3 is TGTGCTAGCAGCTTAGACGGGAAAACCGGGGAGCTGTTTTTT. Amino acid sequence: CASSLDGKTGELFF. Combining the CDR3 with reference TRBV7-7 and TRBJ2-2 gives the whole variable domain GAGVSQSPRYKVTKRGQDVTLRCDPISSHATLYWYQQALGQGPEFLTYFNYEAQPDKSGLPSDRFSAERPEGSISTLTIQRTEQRDSAMYRCASSLDGKTGELFFGEGSRLTVL.